The 24 T cell receptor beta chains below were found in one sample sequenced in a study of T cells after somatic rescue of genetic block. Only in-frame clones appear in the TCRdb table, and some are missing; sequencing was by immunoSEQ multiplex PCR. The data contain 80,000 to 100,000 clones, 85% to 90% of them singletons. Sequencing was carried out using peripheral blood mononuclear cells (PBMCs). The receptors derive from a woman between 18 and 29 years old.

The rearrangement joins TRBV27 to TRBJ1-1; D perhaps matches TRBD1 (6 bases). Per the germline V gene, CDR1 is MNHEY and CDR2 is SMNVEV (reference sequence). The length of the CDR3 is 12 residues. The V gene lost 6 bases and the J gene lost 4 bases, with 9 bases spanning the gap. CDR3 residues: CASREGGTEAFF. CDR3 nucleotide sequence: TGTGCCAGCAGGGAGGGGGGCACTGAAGCTTTCTTT.

The rearrangement links TRBV28 to TRBJ1-3, with D hard to call. V was cut by 7 bases and J by 7 bases, with 14 bases left in between. The length of the CDR3 is 13 residues. Germline V CDR1 and CDR2: MDHEN, SYDVKM. This chain's CDR3 is CASTFRVRNTIYF. Here the CDR3 DNA reads TGTGCCAGCACCTTTAGAGTAAGGAACACCATATATTTT.

V and J are TRBV19 and TRBJ2-7; 12 bases align to TRBD2. V dropped 9 bases and J dropped 2; count of bases not matched to a gene: 20. Germline CDR1 is LNHDA and CDR2 is SQIVND (reference sequence). CDR3 length: 19 amino acids. CDR3 in DNA: TGTGCCAGCCCAGCTCGTCCCACACTAGCGGGAGGAACTCCCTACGAGCAGTACTTC. Translated: CASPARPTLAGGTPYEQYF.

This sequence joins TRBV6-1 and TRBJ1-1; 12 bases align to TRBD1. There are 15 residues in the CDR3. Losses at the gene ends were 7 bases for V and 4 bases for J; bases not matched to a gene: 7. The germline gives CDR1 MNHNS, CDR2 SASEGT. This CDR3 reads CASTRGQGAPTEAFF. The CDR3 DNA reads TGTGCCAGCACCCGGGGACAGGGGGCACCCACTGAAGCTTTCTTT.

The V gene is TRBV10-3, the J gene TRBJ2-3, with 11 bases fitting TRBD2. Losses at the gene ends were 5 bases for V and 2 bases for J; bases not matched to a gene: 9. The CDR3 spans 17 residues. Germline CDR1 and CDR2: ENHRY and SYGVKD. CDR3: CAISTGLAGGPTDTQYF. The CDR3 DNA reads as TGTGCCATCAGTACCGGACTAGCGGGCGGCCCCACAGATACGCAGTATTTT.

The genes are TRBV7-3 and TRBJ2-1; D uncertain. The CDR3 runs 16 residues. From germline, CDR1 is SGHTA and CDR2 FQGTGA. Between the trimmed V and J ends, which lost 1 base and 0 bases, there was a span of 10 bases. The CDR3 region is CASSLSPESSYNEQFF. CDR3 bases: TGTGCCAGCAGCTTAAGTCCGGAAAGCTCCTACAATGAGCAGTTCTTC.

This chain joins TRBV27 and TRBJ2-4, with 7 bases that match TRBD1. The V gene end was trimmed by 6 bases and the J gene end by 0 bases; junction bases not matched to a gene: 8. Per germline, CDR1 MNHEY and CDR2 SMNVEV (reference sequence). This CDR3 region has 16 residues. DNA for the CDR3: TGTGCCAGCAGGACAGGGAGTCCCCTAGCCAAAAACATTCAGTACTTC. It is translated as CASRTGSPLAKNIQYF.

The chain uses TRBV30 and TRBJ1-2; tentatively, D is TRBD1 (6 bases). The CDR3 runs 13 residues. Germline V gives CDR1 GTSNPN, CDR2 SVGIG (reference sequence). The ends were cut back, 6 bases at V and 2 bases at J, with 13 bases in the middle. Written as DNA, the CDR3 is TGTGCCTGCCCAAACGGACAGAACTATGGCTACACCTTC. Translating gives CACPNGQNYGYTF. The full variable domain, completed using reference TRBV30 and TRBJ1-2, is SQTIHQWPATLVQPVGSPLSLECTVEGTSNPNLYWYRQAAGRGLQLLFYSVGIGQISSEVPQNLSASRPQDRQFILSSKKLLLSDSGFYLCACPNGQNYGYTFGSGTRLTVV.

This rearrangement joins TRBV5-1 to TRBJ2-2; 7 bases line up with TRBD1. This CDR3 spans 16 amino acids. Germline V gene data show CDR1 as SGHRS and CDR2 as YFSETQ. J was trimmed by 3 bases and V by 0 bases; bases with no gene match: 5. The CDR3 protein is CASSLVRDRYTGELFF. CDR3 DNA sequence: TGCGCCAGCAGCTTGGTTCGGGACAGATACACCGGGGAGCTGTTTTTT.

The chain has TRBV27 and TRBJ1-1; D remains ambiguous. This CDR3 has 14 residues. The V gene lost 5 bases and the J gene lost 6 bases, with 16 bases spanning the gap. Germline-derived CDR1 and CDR2 are MNHEY and SMNVEV (reference sequence). The CDR3 DNA sequence: TGTGCCAGCAGTGGAAAGACAAGGTTCGCTGAAGCTTTCTTT. Translation gives CASSGKTRFAEAFF.

This sequence joins TRBV5-6 and TRBJ2-7; D perhaps matches TRBD2 (6 bases). This CDR3 comprises 14 residues. V was pared by 4 bases and J by 2 bases, with 13 bases between. Germline V gives CDR1 SGHDT, CDR2 YYEEEE. CDR3 sequence (DNA): TGTGCCAGCAGCCCTGGAGGGGTGCCCTACGAGCAGTACTTC. Protein: CASSPGGVPYEQYF.

This clone was seen once. This chain links TRBV5-4 with TRBJ2-1; the match to TRBD2 covers 9 bases. J was trimmed by 1 base and V by 0 bases; bases with no gene match: 5. This CDR3 spans 17 amino acids. Germline CDR1 is SGHNT and CDR2 is YYREEE (reference sequence). In DNA, the CDR3 is TGTGCCAGCAGCTTGGGGCTAGCGGGACTTTCCTACAATGAGCAGTTCTTC. This codes for CASSLGLAGLSYNEQFF.

V and J are TRBV11-3 and TRBJ2-1, with D perhaps TRBD1 (5 bases). Germline CDR1 SGHNT, CDR2 YENEEA. Trimming stripped 3 bases from V and 0 bases from J, with 9 bases between. CDR3 length equals 15 residues. The CDR3 DNA is TGTGCCAGCAGCTTTTCAGGGAACTCCTACAATGAGCAGTTCTTC. Amino acids: CASSFSGNSYNEQFF.

This clone came up a few times. The chain combines TRBV6-4 with TRBJ1-2; TRBD1 matches 9 bases. This CDR3 has 13 residues. Germline CDR1 reads MRHNA; CDR2 reads SNTAGT. Trimming at V came to 10 bases and at J to 1 base, leaving 4 bases not matched to a gene. The CDR3 bases are TGTGCCAACCGGGACAGGGTTAACTATGGCTACACCTTC. As protein: CANRDRVNYGYTF.

V is TRBV11-3 and J is TRBJ2-3, with 7 bases aligning to TRBD1. Germline V gene sequence: CDR1 SGHNT, CDR2 YENEEA. The V and J ends lost 0 bases and 2 bases, in that order; junction bases with no gene match: 14. The CDR3 loop spans 19 amino acids. In DNA, the CDR3 is TGTGCCAGCAGCTTAGATAAGTGGGGTGGACAGGAGCTCACAGATACGCAGTATTTT. Protein product: CASSLDKWGGQELTDTQYF.

Points on this clone: The junction does not match germline at one end; this may be a read error. This chain uses TRBV7-7 with TRBJ2-3; TRBD1 matches 9 bases. Looked up from germline, CDR1 is SSHAT and CDR2 is FNYEAQ (reference sequence). This CDR3 has 15 residues. The CDR3 DNA reads TGTGCTAGCAGCCTGGGACAGGGAGGATCAGATACGCAGTATTTT. Translating it yields CASSLGQGGSDTQYF.

The CDR3 sequence is CASSPRAGQETQYF. The DNA for the CDR3 is TGTGCCAGCAGCCCTCGGGCGGGACAAGAGACCCAGTACTTC. The V and J genes are TRBV7-9 and TRBJ2-5, with D possibly matching TRBD2 (6 bases). V dropped 5 bases and J dropped 2 bases, with 12 bases sitting between them. The germline V gene encodes CDR1 SEHNR and CDR2 FQNEAQ (reference sequence). CDR3 length equals 14 residues.

The gene calls are TRBV7-8 and TRBJ1-5; 8 nucleotides align to TRBD1. The CDR3 sequence is 16 residues long. The junction had 8 bases not matched to a gene; V was cut back by 3 bases and J by 4 bases. Germline CDR1 and CDR2: SGHVS and FQNEAQ. The CDR3, as DNA: TGTGCCAGCAGCTTGGACAGGGTTAGCCCTAATCAGCCCCAGCATTTT. This sequence encodes CASSLDRVSPNQPQHF.

The V call is TRBV27, the J call TRBJ1-5; TRBD1 might be the D (5 bases). The V end lost 3 bases, the J end lost 4 bases, and 10 bases lay between the germline ends. This CDR3 has 14 residues. Germline lookup yields CDR1 MNHEY and CDR2 SMNVEV (reference sequence). The CDR3 loop reads CASSFPGPNQPQHF. The CDR3 nucleotides read TGTGCCAGCAGTTTCCCGGGGCCTAATCAGCCCCAGCATTTT.

The chain joins TRBV5-6 to TRBJ2-5; a possible D gene is TRBD1 (6 bases). The assigned J gene may be wrong: the sequence end matches TRBJ2-7 better. CDR1 SGHDT and CDR2 YYEEEE come from the germline V gene. The CDR3 totals 13 residues. CDR3 region: CASSLVRGNEQYF. DNA for the CDR3: TGTGCCAGCAGCTTGGTTAGGGGGAACGAGCAGTACTTC.

The J gene is TRBJ1-1, the V gene TRBV5-4; perhaps TRBD1 as D (6 bases). Trimming removed 2 bases at V and 11 bases at J, with 16 bases between. CDR3 length equals 13 residues. Germline values: CDR1 SGHNT, CDR2 YYREEE (reference sequence). The CDR3 is CASSLDRSNEAFF. In nucleotides, the CDR3 is TGTGCCAGCAGCTTAGACAGGTCCAACGAGGCTTTCTTT.

This clone was seen a few times. J is TRBJ2-1 and V is TRBV6-5, with 9 positions matching TRBD2. Germline lookup yields CDR1 MNHEY and CDR2 SVGAGI. CDR3 length equals 16 residues. V trimming: 2 bases; J trimming: 9 bases; junction bases outside the gene matches: 11. The CDR3 nucleotides read TGTGCCAGCAGTTACCGAACGGTAGCGGGAGTAGGTGAGCAGTTCTTC. Encoded protein: CASSYRTVAGVGEQFF.

Comments on this clone: Relative to the germline gene, one junction end is altered; a read error may explain this. V is TRBV7-7 and J is TRBJ2-1, with D tentatively TRBD1 (6 bases). This CDR3 comprises 13 residues. Germline loops: CDR1 SSHAT, CDR2 FNYEAQ (reference sequence). The CDR3 coding sequence is TGTGCTAGCAGCTTGGCACAGGGATATGAGCAGTTCTTC. This gives the protein CASSLAQGYEQFF.

The chain carries TRBV6-5 and TRBJ2-3; D is possibly TRBD2 (5 bases). Germline V lookup: CDR1 MNHEY, CDR2 SVGAGI. The CDR3 contains 14 residues. The V gene lost 6 bases and the J gene lost 0 bases, with 10 bases spanning the gap. This CDR3 reads CASRLGGSTDTQYF. The CDR3 bases are TGTGCCAGCAGGTTGGGCGGGAGCACAGATACGCAGTATTTT.